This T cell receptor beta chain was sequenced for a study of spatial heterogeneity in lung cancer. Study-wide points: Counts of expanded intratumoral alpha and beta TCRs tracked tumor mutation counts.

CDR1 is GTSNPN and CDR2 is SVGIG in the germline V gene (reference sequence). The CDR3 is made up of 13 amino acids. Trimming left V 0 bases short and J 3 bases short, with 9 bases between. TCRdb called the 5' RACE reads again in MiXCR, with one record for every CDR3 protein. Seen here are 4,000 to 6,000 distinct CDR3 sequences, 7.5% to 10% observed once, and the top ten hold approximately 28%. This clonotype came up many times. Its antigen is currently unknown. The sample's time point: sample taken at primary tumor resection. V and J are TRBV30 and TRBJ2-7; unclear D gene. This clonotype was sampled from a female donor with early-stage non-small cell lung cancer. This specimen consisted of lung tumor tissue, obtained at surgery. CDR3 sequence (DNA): TGTGCCTGGAGTGTTGGCAGAAGCTACGAGCAGTACTTC. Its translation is CAWSVGRSYEQYF.